The 20 T cell receptor beta chains in this list originate from one sample, sequenced in a study of cytomegalovirus exposure and HLA in healthy donors. The PCR was carried out with 60 Vbeta primers and 13 Jbeta primers. Libraries were prepared by immunoSEQ multiplex PCR; TCRdb keeps only in-frame clonotypes and omits some of them. This repertoire includes about 200,000 clones. The sample was PBMCs. These TCRs come from a boy younger than 18 in good health and CMV-seronegative.

The chain has TRBV6-1 and TRBJ1-4; 8 nucleotides line up with TRBD1. The CDR3 is 14 amino acids. V trimming: 8 bases; J trimming: 7 bases; junction bases outside the gene matches: 9. The germline CDR1 and CDR2 sequences are MNHNS and SASEGT. DNA for the CDR3: TGTGCCAGCGGAATGACAGGGGTTGTTGAAAAACTGTTTTTT. Translated, it gives CASGMTGVVEKLFF.

The chain uses TRBV6-5 and TRBJ2-6; D is uncertain. The CDR3 has 15 amino acids. Germline loops: CDR1 MNHEY, CDR2 SVGAGI. The ends were cut back, 4 bases at V and 0 bases at J, with 7 bases in the middle. CDR3 residues: CASSFTSSGANVLTF. For the CDR3, the DNA is TGTGCCAGCAGTTTCACATCCTCTGGGGCCAACGTCCTGACTTTC.

The chain links TRBV6-1 to TRBJ2-1; 11 bases align to TRBD2. The length of the CDR3 is 15 residues. Germline V CDR1 and CDR2: MNHNS, SASEGT. The V and J ends lost 6 bases and 7 bases, in that order; junction bases with no gene match: 8. Written as DNA, the CDR3 is TGTGCCAGCAGGTACCTAGCGGGGGGAGGTAATGAGCAGTTCTTC. It yields the protein CASRYLAGGGNEQFF.

The V gene is TRBV29-1, the J gene TRBJ2-3; D is unresolved. The germline V gene encodes CDR1 SQVTM and CDR2 ANQGSEA. The germline V and J ends were trimmed by 1 base and 11 bases, with 10 bases remaining between them. The CDR3 is made up of 11 amino acids. The CDR3: CSVEGPQRQYF. CDR3 sequence (DNA): TGCAGCGTTGAAGGTCCCCAGCGGCAGTATTTT.

The V and J genes are TRBV7-2 and TRBJ2-7; D is possibly TRBD1 (6 bases). Deletions cut 5 bases from V and 4 bases from J, with 6 bases between. Germline V gene lookup returns CDR1 SGHTA and CDR2 FQGNSA. The CDR3 has 11 residues. The CDR3 region is CASSDRYEQYF. DNA of the CDR3: TGTGCCAGCAGCGACAGGTACGAGCAGTACTTC.

This chain uses TRBV7-2 with TRBJ2-1, with D possibly TRBD2 on 5 matching bases. This CDR3 has 16 amino acids. The germline V gene has CDR1 SGHTA and CDR2 FQGNSA. V lost 0 bases and J lost 0, with 9 bases in between. The DNA of the CDR3 is TGTGCCAGCAGCTTAGCGCTCGGGGTCTCCTACAATGAGCAGTTCTTC. As protein: CASSLALGVSYNEQFF.

The chain combines TRBV13 with TRBJ1-1, with 10 bases matching TRBD1. The CDR3 covers 16 residues. Germline V gives CDR1 PRHDT, CDR2 FYEKMQ (reference sequence). Losses at the gene ends were 5 bases for V and 0 bases for J; bases not matched to a gene: 6. The CDR3 DNA reads TGTGCCAGCAGCCCCCGGGACAGGGGTCTGAACACTGAAGCTTTCTTT. Translation gives CASSPRDRGLNTEAFF.

The J gene is TRBJ1-5, the V gene TRBV28; D is perhaps TRBD1 (6 bases). V was pared by 3 bases and J by 1 base, with 7 bases between. CDR1 is MDHEN and CDR2 is SYDVKM in the germline V gene. The CDR3 extends over 14 amino acids. CDR3 nucleotides: TGTGCCAGCAGTTTTCAGGGGAGCAATCAGCCCCAGCATTTT. Residues: CASSFQGSNQPQHF.

Here the CDR3 reads CASRGGGGGDFSSYEQYF. The CDR3 bases are TGTGCCAGCCGGGGCGGAGGCGGGGGGGATTTCAGCTCCTACGAGCAGTACTTC. The chain joins TRBV2 to TRBJ2-7; 9 bases align to TRBD2. The CDR3 loop spans 18 amino acids. Germline-derived CDR1 and CDR2 are SNHLY and FYNNEI. The junction had 17 bases not matched to a gene; V was cut back by 8 bases and J by 0 bases.

The V and J genes are TRBV2 and TRBJ2-2, with 10 bases identical to TRBD1. This CDR3 has 15 residues. The J segment lost 6 bases and the V segment lost 6 bases, leaving 7 bases of the junction unmatched. Per the germline V gene, CDR1 is SNHLY and CDR2 is FYNNEI. The DNA for the CDR3 is TGTGCCAGCAGGGGGGACAGGGGAGGGCCCGGGGAGCTGTTTTTT. The encoded protein is CASRGDRGGPGELFF.

The V and J genes are TRBV25-1 and TRBJ2-5, with 11 bases matching TRBD1. The CDR3 contains 15 residues. The V segment lost 6 bases and the J segment 4 bases; nucleotides outside the gene matches: 7. Germline assignment: CDR1 MGHDK and CDR2 SYGVNS. Written as DNA, the CDR3 is TGTGCCAGCAGCGCCGGGACAGGGGGTCGAGAGACCCAGTACTTC. This encodes CASSAGTGGRETQYF.

The V gene is TRBV5-1, the J gene TRBJ2-5; 7 nucleotides align to TRBD1. Near its end, the DNA agrees better with TRBJ2-7, so the J call may be wrong. The CDR3 length is 17 residues. Germline assignment: CDR1 SGHRS and CDR2 YFSETQ. CDR3 nucleotides: TGCGCCAGCAGCTTGGCCAGGGACAGTCGAAAGGCAGGCGAGCAGTACTTC. It codes for CASSLARDSRKAGEQYF.

V gene TRBV21-1 combines with J gene TRBJ1-3; TRBD1 is taken as the D call from the table, unchecked against the DNA. TRBV21-1 counts as a pseudogene. This CDR3 has 18 residues. The CDR3 loop is CASSKGYSGTGKGNTIYF. The CDR3 nucleotides are TGTGCCAGCAGCAAAGGGTACTCCGGGACAGGGAAAGGAAACACCATATATTTT.

The chain carries TRBV6-5 and TRBJ1-3; maybe TRBD1 (6 bases). The CDR3 has 15 amino acids. Per germline, CDR1 MNHEY and CDR2 SVGAGI. The V end lost 5 bases, the J end lost 0 bases, and 11 bases lay between the germline ends. CDR3 residues: CASSKTGLSGNTIYF. The DNA of the CDR3 is TGTGCCAGCAGTAAAACAGGGCTCTCTGGAAACACCATATATTTT.

This sequence joins TRBV6-5 and TRBJ2-2; 7 bases align to TRBD1. The CDR3 extends over 15 amino acids. V gave up 6 bases and J gave up 2 bases; unmatched junction bases: 6. Germline V gene sequence: CDR1 MNHEY, CDR2 SVGAGI. The CDR3 here is CASRRDRVNTGELFF. CDR3 DNA sequence: TGTGCCAGCAGACGCGACAGGGTTAACACCGGGGAGCTGTTTTTT.

The chain employs TRBV18 and TRBJ2-7, with 7 bases matching TRBD1. Germline V gives CDR1 KGHSH, CDR2 LQKENI. Losses at the gene ends were 6 bases for V and 0 bases for J; bases not matched to a gene: 5. The length of the CDR3 is 14 residues. The CDR3 reads CASSPGTVSYEQYF. The CDR3 DNA reads TGTGCCAGCTCGCCAGGGACAGTCTCCTACGAGCAGTACTTC.

The chain has TRBV7-6 and TRBJ1-2; 8 bases fit TRBD1. The CDR3 loop spans 16 amino acids. The germline V gene encodes CDR1 SGHVS and CDR2 FNYEAQ. Losses at the gene ends were 5 bases for V and 4 bases for J; bases not matched to a gene: 12. For the CDR3, the DNA is TGTGCCAGCAGCCCCCAGCCCCCCGGACAGGGCTATGGCTACACCTTC. Protein sequence: CASSPQPPGQGYGYTF. Full variable domain (outside the CDR3, taken from reference TRBV7-6 and TRBJ1-2): GAGVSQSPRYKVTKRGQDVALRCDPISGHVSLYWYRQALGQGPEFLTYFNYEAQQDKSGLPNDRFSAERPEGSISTLTIQRTEQRDSAMYRCASSPQPPGQGYGYTFGSGTRLTVV.

The chain combines TRBV28 with TRBJ2-7, with no clear D. V lost 5 bases to trimming and J lost 3 bases, with 5 bases between them. CDR3 length: 11 residues. The germline V gene encodes CDR1 MDHEN and CDR2 SYDVKM. CDR3 coding DNA: TGTGCCAGCAGTCCCCTCTACGAGCAGTACTTC. This sequence encodes CASSPLYEQYF. The variable domain in full, completed from reference TRBV28 and TRBJ2-7, reads DVKVTQSSRYLVKRTGEKVFLECVQDMDHENMFWYRQDPGLGLRLIYFSYDVKMKEKGDIPEGYSVSREKKERFSLILESASTNQTSMYLCASSPLYEQYFGPGTRLTVT.

This chain joins TRBV10-1 and TRBJ2-7, with TRBD2 identical over 7 bases. Per the germline V gene, CDR1 is WNHNN and CDR2 is SYGVQD (reference sequence). This CDR3 is built from 16 residues. V was clipped by 8 bases and J by 0 bases; unmatched bases: 13. The CDR3 region is CASQGRLAVFSYEQYF. In nucleotides, the CDR3 is TGCGCCAGCCAAGGCCGGCTAGCGGTCTTCTCCTACGAGCAGTACTTC.

Concerning this clone: An end of the junction does not agree with germline; a read error may underlie this. The chain has TRBV5-1 and TRBJ1-2; D might be TRBD1 (5 bases). The CDR3 sequence is 12 residues long. Germline V gene lookup returns CDR1 SGHRS and CDR2 YFSETQ. CDR3 sequence: CASSQTRDGYAF. The DNA of the CDR3 is TGCGCCAGCAGCCAGACCAGGGATGGCTACGCCTTC.